This TCR beta chain stems from a study of radiation and T cells in renal cell carcinoma. Noted time point: baseline pretreatment blood. Stated treatment: 15 Gy SBRT to primary tumor, nephrectomy 4 weeks later. The patient's renal cell carcinoma had clear cell pathology. For this clone: Antigen unknown.

Study results and limitations: Without pretreatment biopsies, baseline tumor clonotype presence was undetermined. From baseline, blood top tumor clonotypes peaked at 2 weeks post-radiation.

The protocol was immunoSEQ multiplex PCR, while the TCRdb copy is restricted to in-frame clones and leaves out a portion. The profile covers approximately 150,000 clones, with roughly 85% appearing a single time and roughly 25% taken by the ten largest. The CDR3 runs 14 residues. In germline, CDR1 is MDHEN, CDR2 SYDVKM. The V and J ends lost 3 bases and 0 bases respectively, with 8 bases between them. This clonotype was sampled from a woman aged 45 to 65 with renal cell carcinoma. V usage is TRBV28 and J usage is TRBJ1-1; D call uncertain. Sequenced here: blood, sampled from a patient whose treatment included radiotherapy and nephrectomy. The CDR3 here is CASSFHRVNTEAFF. CDR3 sequence (DNA): TGTGCCAGCAGTTTCCACCGGGTGAACACTGAAGCTTTCTTT.